The present T cell receptor (beta chain) was sequenced within a study of shared clonotypes between healthy human individuals. Study-wide results and limits: Shared clonotypes across all four donors exceeded non-shared ones in generation probability. Sampling involved blood alone; tissue repertoires likely differ. Deeper or shallower sequencing was expected to change how clonotypes are shared among donors.

CD45RO-negative cells were positively selected for CCR7, leaving out terminally differentiated effector memory CD45RA+ cells. All the donors were Caucasian adults who lived in Nashville, Tennessee. Sequencing was performed with immunoSEQ multiplex PCR; in TCRdb, only in-frame clones are kept and a portion is missing. The sample yields about 2.2 million clones, around 93% seen once. Germline CDR1 reads LGHNA; CDR2 reads YNFKEQ. The CDR3 is 14 residues long. Trimming took off 3 bases at V and 13 bases at J, with 19 bases between the two ends. This clone was seen only once. Its antigen is as yet unknown. The sequence derives from a man younger than 30 in good health. Some clones in this sample may be carry-over from other donors' samples. J is TRBJ2-1 and V is TRBV4-2; possibly TRBD2 for D (6 bases). The specimen was naive CD8+ T cells from PBMCs. The CDR3 sequence is CASSQSRDWPSQFF. CDR3 nucleotide sequence: TGTGCCAGCAGCCAGAGCCGGGACTGGCCTTCCCAGTTCTTC.